The text below deals with one T cell receptor (beta chain). Its binding antigen is unknown. No per-base quality is available; no much larger clone lies one base away. The data were obtained in a study of blood T cell repertoires in COVID-19 (dated by TCRdb to 2018 to 2021). For context, the study as a whole: Collaborator samples came from the United States, Italy and Spain and covered acute and convalescent phases of COVID-19. The prospective study material was composed of cDNA or gDNA derived from T cells, B-cell-depleted T cells, or PBMCs. Samples came from the ongoing ImmuneRACE study (first 160 participants) plus 1,254 subjects from 6 global collaborators. Nearly every sample came with metadata listing a de-identified subject ID, COVID-19 status, age in years and sex. Where HLA class I and class II types were available, the types were taken from metadata supplied by the sample provider, not from assay-based typing. The repertoires were released in a freely available public database meant as a resource for research on the immune response to SARS-CoV-2. The dataset comprised deeply sampled blood TCRbeta repertoires from subjects exposed to, actively infected with, or recovered from COVID-19. What the research found in general, with its limitations: Clinical and demographic metadata were provided uncurated, with the amount varying by source and participant.

Each collaborating institution followed its own protocols to collect whole blood in K2EDTA tubes. For TCRbeta analysis, collaborator samples were shipped as frozen whole blood, as isolated PBMCs, or as DNA extracted from either sample type. The immunoSEQ Assay, a bias-controlled multiplex PCR, was used to amplify TCRbeta CDR3 regions from genomic DNA. The original pipeline was this. The number of nucleated cells in each sample was estimated by amplification of reference gene primers within the assay. To quantify the absolute abundance of each unique TCRbeta CDR3 rearrangement, sequence reads were collapsed and filtered. For each sample, productive Simpson clonality was calculated as the square root of Simpson's diversity index across productive rearrangements. Drawn from immuneACCESS, this table holds only the in-frame rearrangements with V and J called that TCRdb kept. Clones are partly lost; checked studies trace under half to an unresolved V gene and leave the rest unexplained. V and J calls and clone size follow that table, whereas D and trimming were derived from the DNA. Here the sample has some 45,000 clones; about 91% occur a single time. The top ten clones comprise 15% of the sample.

The cysteine opens and the phenylalanine closes a CDR3 of 12 amino acids. Of the read, only the CDR3 DNA is kept; its 36 bases are in frame from base 1. From a lookup of the germline V gene, CDR1 and CDR2 are KGHSH and LQKENI. The V and J ends are trimmed by 0 bases and 5 bases, leaving 3 bases between them. Sequenced input: peripheral blood. This TCR came from a man in his 60s with active COVID-19. The chain uses TRBV18 and TRBJ2-3; the D gene is not confidently resolved. The CDR3 corresponds to CASSPPGDTQYF. The nucleotide sequence reads as follows: TGTGCCAGCTCACCACCCGGAGATACGCAGTATTTT.